Listed here are 3 T cell receptor beta chains from one sample, sequenced in a study of T cells in Graves' hyperthyroidism and ophthalmopathy. RNA transcripts were the template for amplifying TCR beta CDR3 regions. The HTBI set primed first-round TCR CDR3 RT-PCR. TCRdb analysed the multiplex PCR reads with MiXCR anew, one entry per CDR3 protein. The sample includes about 250,000 distinct CDR3 sequences, roughly a quarter of them seen just once. The sample comprised blood. Receptors were obtained from a woman aged 40-49 years with Graves' ophthalmopathy.

The V gene is TRBV15, the J gene TRBJ1-1, with no clear D. Germline V gene lookup returns CDR1 LNHNV and CDR2 YYDKDF (reference sequence). This CDR3 region has 12 residues. The germline V and J ends were trimmed by 1 base and 2 bases, with 2 bases remaining between them. The CDR3 region is CATSRVNTEAFF. The DNA for the CDR3 is TGTGCCACCAGCAGAGTTAACACTGAAGCTTTCTTT.

This clonotype was picked up many times. The chain has TRBV30 and TRBJ2-7; no firm D call. The V end lost 1 base, the J end lost 2 bases, and 9 bases lay between the germline ends. CDR3 length equals 13 residues. Per the germline V gene, CDR1 is GTSNPN and CDR2 is SVGIG (reference sequence). The CDR3 reads CAWSAGPPYEQYF. The DNA for the CDR3 is TGTGCCTGGAGTGCGGGCCCGCCCTACGAGCAGTACTTC.

Details on this clonotype: Being one base from a much bigger clone, this may be a read error. This chain links TRBV7-9 with TRBJ1-2, with TRBD1 matching 8 bases. V was pared by 4 bases and J by 6 bases, with 7 bases of the junction left unmatched. The length of the CDR3 is 14 residues. Germline CDR1 reads SEHNR; CDR2 reads FQNEAQ (reference sequence). CDR3 region: CASSCDRGKDGYTF. Here the CDR3 DNA reads TGTGCCAGCAGCTGCGACAGGGGAAAAGATGGCTACACCTTC.